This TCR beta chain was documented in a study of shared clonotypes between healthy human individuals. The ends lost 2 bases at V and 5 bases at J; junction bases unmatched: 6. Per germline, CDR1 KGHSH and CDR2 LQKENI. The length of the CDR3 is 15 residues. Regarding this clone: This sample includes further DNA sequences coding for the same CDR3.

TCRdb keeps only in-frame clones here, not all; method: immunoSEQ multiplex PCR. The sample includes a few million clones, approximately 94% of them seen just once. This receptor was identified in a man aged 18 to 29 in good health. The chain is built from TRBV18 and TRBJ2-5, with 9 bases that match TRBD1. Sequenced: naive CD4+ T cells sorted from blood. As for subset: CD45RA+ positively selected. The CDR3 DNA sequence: TGTGCCAGCTCACCAGGGACAGGGTCTCAGGAGACCCAGTACTTC. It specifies CASSPGTGSQETQYF.